These 17 T cell receptor beta chains were sequenced from one sample in a study of long-term antiretroviral therapy in people with HIV. This was the immunoSEQ v3.0 assay at survey level. Here immunoSEQ multiplex PCR was the method, and the copy in TCRdb shows in-frame clones only, minus some. Seen here are around 29,000 clones, approximately 90% observed once, and the top ten hold approximately 8.3%. The source was unsorted PBMCs, collected 3.2 years before starting antiretroviral therapy. The receptors were gathered from a man aged 50 to 60 with HIV.

This chain uses TRBV7-3 with TRBJ1-1; no reliable D call. V was cut by 0 bases and J by 1 base, with 9 bases left in between. Germline V gene data show CDR1 as SGHTA and CDR2 as FQGTGA. The CDR3 is 15 amino acids. The DNA for the CDR3 is TGTGCCAGCAGCTTAACAGGCGCCGGGAACACTGAAGCTTTCTTT. Residues: CASSLTGAGNTEAFF.

This sequence joins TRBV11-3 and TRBJ2-5, with D tentatively TRBD2 (6 bases). This CDR3 is built from 16 residues. The germline gives CDR1 SGHNT, CDR2 YENEEA. V dropped 5 bases and J dropped 1 base, with 17 bases sitting between them. The CDR3, as DNA: TGTGCCAGCAGCCCCGTTGGGCGGGAATTCCAAGAGACCCAGTACTTC. Its translation: CASSPVGREFQETQYF.

This clone was found once. The chain links TRBV19 to TRBJ1-6; TRBD1 might be the D (5 bases). CDR3 length equals 16 residues. Germline V gene lookup returns CDR1 LNHDA and CDR2 SQIVND (reference sequence). V lost 5 bases to trimming and J lost 9 bases, with 20 bases between them. The CDR3 DNA sequence: TGTGCCAGTAGTCCGAGGGGTTCAGGACAAACTTCACCCCTCCACTTT. Its protein product is CASSPRGSGQTSPLHF. The full variable domain, in which reference TRBV19 and TRBJ1-6 provide the parts outside the CDR3, is DGGITQSPKYLFRKEGQNVTLSCEQNLNHDAMYWYRQDPGQGLRLIYYSQIVNDFQKGDIAEGYSVSREKKESFPLTVTSAQKNPTAFYLCASSPRGSGQTSPLHFGNGTRLTVT.

The chain uses TRBV6-6 and TRBJ2-7; D could derive from TRBD1 or TRBD2 (5 bases each). Looked up from germline, CDR1 is MNHNY and CDR2 is SVGAGI (reference sequence). Deletions cut 2 bases from V and 4 bases from J, with 12 bases between. The CDR3 sequence is 14 residues long. The CDR3 DNA reads TGTGCCAGCAGTTACGAGTGGGACCAATACGAGCAGTACTTC. Its translation is CASSYEWDQYEQYF.

This clone showed up just a few times. This sequence joins TRBV7-9 and TRBJ2-7; TRBD2 agrees at 8 bases. Germline CDR1 SEHNR, CDR2 FQNEAQ (reference sequence). This CDR3 contains 16 residues. Trimming took 4 bases from V and 1 from J; bases not matched to a gene: 9. CDR3 DNA: TGTGCCAGCAGCTCCGGGCACGGGAGGGAATCCTACGAGCAGTACTTC. Its protein product is CASSSGHGRESYEQYF.

V and J are TRBV5-1 and TRBJ2-3, with 7 bases lining up with TRBD1. The trim removed 6 bases at V and 4 bases at J, leaving 14 bases unmatched. Looked up from germline, CDR1 is SGHRS and CDR2 is YFSETQ. CDR3 length equals 16 residues. CDR3 nucleotide sequence: TGCGCCAGCAAGGCTTTGATGGCGCAGGGGGCAGATACGCAGTATTTT. Its translation: CASKALMAQGADTQYF. Filled out from reference TRBV5-1 and TRBJ2-3, the complete variable domain reads KAGVTQTPRYLIKTRGQQVTLSCSPISGHRSVSWYQQTPGQGLQFLFEYFSETQRNKGNFPGRFSGRQFSNSRSEMNVSTLELGDSALYLCASKALMAQGADTQYFGPGTRLTVL.

This chain connects TRBV6-5 to TRBJ2-3, with no clear D. This CDR3 comprises 13 residues. Per germline, CDR1 MNHEY and CDR2 SVGAGI. With 6 bases removed from V and 0 bases from J, the gap between germline ends came to 7 bases. The CDR3, as DNA: TGTGCCAGCAGCCGCACTAGCACAGATACGCAGTATTTT. It translates to CASSRTSTDTQYF.

This clone showed up just once. The chain employs TRBV5-1 and TRBJ2-7, with 8 bases that match TRBD1. Germline CDR1 is SGHRS and CDR2 is YFSETQ. V shed 1 base and J 3 bases; nucleotides not matched to a gene: 6. The CDR3 spans 15 residues. The CDR3 DNA reads TGCGCCAGCAGCTTGTGGGCAGGGGGCGACTACGAGCAGTACTTC. Protein product: CASSLWAGGDYEQYF.

The chain uses TRBV27 and TRBJ2-2, with TRBD1 identical over 8 bases. The CDR3 covers 16 residues. V shed 3 bases, J shed 2 bases, and the junction held 5 bases outside the gene matches. Germline V gene sequence: CDR1 MNHEY, CDR2 SMNVEV (reference sequence). DNA for the CDR3: TGTGCCAGCAGTTTCCGGGGGACAGGTAACACCGGGGAGCTGTTTTTT. This gives the protein CASSFRGTGNTGELFF.

In its sample, this clone was seen once. The chain couples TRBV7-3 to TRBJ2-1; TRBD2 aligns across 10 bases. With 3 bases clipped from V and 7 bases from J, the junction kept 6 bases outside the gene matches. Per the germline V gene, CDR1 is SGHTA and CDR2 is FQGTGA. This CDR3 spans 15 amino acids. DNA for the CDR3: TGTGCCAGCAGCTTCTTAGCGGGGGGAACGAATGAGCAGTTCTTC. Translated: CASSFLAGGTNEQFF.

CDR3 nucleotides: TGCGCCAGCAGCTCATGGGGGAGGTCCGACAATGAGCAGTTCTTC. Translation: CASSSWGRSDNEQFF. This chain links TRBV5-1 with TRBJ2-1, with a weak D call TRBD2 (6 bases). The CDR3 loop spans 15 amino acids. V was shortened by 3 bases and J by 5 bases, with 15 bases between the two germline ends. CDR1 is SGHRS and CDR2 is YFSETQ in the germline V gene.

This chain links TRBV28 with TRBJ1-4; D is uncertain. CDR3 length: 11 residues. Germline CDR1 reads MDHEN; CDR2 reads SYDVKM. Trimming shortened V by 3 bases and J by 7 bases, and 3 bases separated the two germline ends. The CDR3 bases are TGTGCCAGCAGTTTTCGTGAAAAACTGTTTTTT. It is translated as CASSFREKLFF.

This sequence joins TRBV9 and TRBJ2-2, with 10 bases that match TRBD1. There are 16 residues in the CDR3. V dropped 1 base and J dropped 3; count of bases not matched to a gene: 3. Germline lookup yields CDR1 SGDLS and CDR2 YYNGEE. CDR3 residues: CASSVRTGGYTGELFF. The CDR3 DNA sequence: TGTGCCAGCAGCGTACGGACAGGGGGGTACACCGGGGAGCTGTTTTTT.

The V call is TRBV10-2, the J call TRBJ2-2; 11 bases map to TRBD2. J was trimmed by 5 bases and V by 4 bases; bases with no gene match: 9. Germline CDR1 and CDR2: WSHSY and SAAADI. CDR3 length: 17 residues. The CDR3 is CASSGPSGRWSTGELFF. CDR3 nucleotides: TGCGCCAGCAGTGGACCTAGCGGGAGGTGGTCTACCGGGGAGCTGTTTTTT.

The chain recombines TRBV27 with TRBJ1-5; tentatively, D is TRBD1 (6 bases). Between the trimmed V and J ends, which lost 3 bases and 7 bases, there was a span of 10 bases. The CDR3 extends over 13 amino acids. Germline CDR1 reads MNHEY; CDR2 reads SMNVEV (reference sequence). This CDR3 reads CASSLNRAQPQHF. CDR3 sequence (DNA): TGTGCCAGCAGTTTGAACAGGGCCCAGCCCCAGCATTTT.

CDR3 sequence: CASSQRGQSEQYF. Written as DNA, the CDR3 is TGCGCCAGCAGCCAGAGGGGACAGTCCGAGCAGTACTTC. V is TRBV4-1 and J is TRBJ2-7; 7 bases are shared with TRBD1. The V segment lost 3 bases and the J segment 6 bases; nucleotides outside the gene matches: 5. Germline V lookup: CDR1 MGHRA, CDR2 YSYEKL. The CDR3 is made up of 13 amino acids.

The V and J genes are TRBV27 and TRBJ2-3; no clear D gene. The CDR3 runs to 15 residues. In germline, CDR1 is MNHEY, CDR2 SMNVEV (reference sequence). V lost 7 bases to trimming and J lost 0 bases, with 14 bases between them. The CDR3 sequence: CASTPGRDSTDTQYF. CDR3 bases: TGTGCCAGCACTCCTGGGCGAGATAGCACAGATACGCAGTATTTT.